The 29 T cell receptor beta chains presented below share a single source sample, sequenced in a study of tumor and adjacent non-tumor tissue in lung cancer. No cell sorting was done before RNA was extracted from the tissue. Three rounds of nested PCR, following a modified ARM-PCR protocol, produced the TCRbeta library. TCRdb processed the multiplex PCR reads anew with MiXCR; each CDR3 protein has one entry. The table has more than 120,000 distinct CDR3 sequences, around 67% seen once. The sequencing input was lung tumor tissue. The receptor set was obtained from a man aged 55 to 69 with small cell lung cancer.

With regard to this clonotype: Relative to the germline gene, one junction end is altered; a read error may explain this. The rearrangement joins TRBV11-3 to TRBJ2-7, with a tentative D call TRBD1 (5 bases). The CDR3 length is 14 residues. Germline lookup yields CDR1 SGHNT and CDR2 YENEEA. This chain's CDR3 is CPSSSRIRDYEQYF. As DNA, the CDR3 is TGTCCCAGCAGCTCTCGTATCAGGGATTACGAGCAGTATTTC.

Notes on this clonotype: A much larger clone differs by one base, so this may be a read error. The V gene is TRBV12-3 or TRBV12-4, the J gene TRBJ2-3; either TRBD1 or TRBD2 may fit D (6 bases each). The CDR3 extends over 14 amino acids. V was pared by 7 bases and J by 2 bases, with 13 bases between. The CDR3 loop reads CASTHGGHTDTQYF. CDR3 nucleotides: TGTGCCAGCACTCACGGGGGACACACAGATACGCAGTATTTT.

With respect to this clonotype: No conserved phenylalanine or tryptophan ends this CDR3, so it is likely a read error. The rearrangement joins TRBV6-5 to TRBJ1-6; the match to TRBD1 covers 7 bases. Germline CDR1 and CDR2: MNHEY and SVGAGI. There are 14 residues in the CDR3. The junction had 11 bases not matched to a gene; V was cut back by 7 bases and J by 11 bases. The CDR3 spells CASNIGTEYPPLHY. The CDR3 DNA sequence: TGTGCCAGCAATATCGGGACAGAATATCCACCCCTCCACTAT.

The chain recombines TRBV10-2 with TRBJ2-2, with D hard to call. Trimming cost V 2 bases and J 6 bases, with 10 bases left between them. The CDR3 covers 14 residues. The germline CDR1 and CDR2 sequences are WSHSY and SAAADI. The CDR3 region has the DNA TGCGCCAGCAGTGAGCCAGTTCACGCCGGGGAGCTGTTTTTT. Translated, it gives CASSEPVHAGELFF.

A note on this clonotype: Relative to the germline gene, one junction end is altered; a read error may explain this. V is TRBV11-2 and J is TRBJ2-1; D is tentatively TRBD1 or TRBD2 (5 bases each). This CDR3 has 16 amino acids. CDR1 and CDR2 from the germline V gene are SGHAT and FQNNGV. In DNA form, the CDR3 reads TGTGCCAGTAGCTCTCCGGATGGGGGACCGAACAATGTGCAGTTCTTC. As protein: CASSSPDGGPNNVQFF.

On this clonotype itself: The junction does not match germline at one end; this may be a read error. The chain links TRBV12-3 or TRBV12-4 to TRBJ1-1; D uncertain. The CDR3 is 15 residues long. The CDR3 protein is CASSLYRAGNTESFF. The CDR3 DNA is TGTGCCAGCAGTTTATATCGGGCAGGCAACACTGAATCTTTCTTT.

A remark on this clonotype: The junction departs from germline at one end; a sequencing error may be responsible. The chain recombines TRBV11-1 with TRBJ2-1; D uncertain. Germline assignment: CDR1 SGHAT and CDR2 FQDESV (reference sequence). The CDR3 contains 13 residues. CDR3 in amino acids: CAISSDGNNKQFF. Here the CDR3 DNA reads TGTGCCATCAGCTCAGACGGAAACAATAAGCAGTTCTTC.

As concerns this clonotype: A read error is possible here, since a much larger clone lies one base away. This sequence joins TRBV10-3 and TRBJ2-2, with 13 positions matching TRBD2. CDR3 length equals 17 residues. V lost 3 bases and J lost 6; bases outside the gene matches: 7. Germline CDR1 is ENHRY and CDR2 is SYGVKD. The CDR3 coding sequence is TGTGCCATCAGTGAAGGCTCAGGACTAGCGGGAGCCGGGGAGCTGTTTTTT. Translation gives CAISEGSGLAGAGELFF.

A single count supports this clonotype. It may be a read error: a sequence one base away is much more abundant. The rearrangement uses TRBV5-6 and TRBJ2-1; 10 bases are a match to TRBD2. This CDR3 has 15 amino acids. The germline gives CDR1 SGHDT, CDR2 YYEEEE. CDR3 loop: CASSLSGRAANEKFF. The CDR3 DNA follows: TGTGCCAGCAGCTTGAGCGGGAGGGCCGCCAATGAGAAGTTCTTC.

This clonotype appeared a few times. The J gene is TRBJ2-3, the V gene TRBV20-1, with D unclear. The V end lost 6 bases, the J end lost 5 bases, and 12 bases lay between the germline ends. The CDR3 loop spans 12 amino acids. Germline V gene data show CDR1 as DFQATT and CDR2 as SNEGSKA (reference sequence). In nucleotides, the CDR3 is TGCAGTGCCCGGAGTGGTGGAGATACGCAGTATTTT. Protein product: CSARSGGDTQYF.

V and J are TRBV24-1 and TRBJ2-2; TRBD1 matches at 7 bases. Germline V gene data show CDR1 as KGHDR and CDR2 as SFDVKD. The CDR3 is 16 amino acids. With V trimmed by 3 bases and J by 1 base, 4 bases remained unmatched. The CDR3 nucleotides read TGTGCCACCAGTGATACGGACAGGAGGAACACCGGGGAGCTGTTTTTT. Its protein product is CATSDTDRRNTGELFF.

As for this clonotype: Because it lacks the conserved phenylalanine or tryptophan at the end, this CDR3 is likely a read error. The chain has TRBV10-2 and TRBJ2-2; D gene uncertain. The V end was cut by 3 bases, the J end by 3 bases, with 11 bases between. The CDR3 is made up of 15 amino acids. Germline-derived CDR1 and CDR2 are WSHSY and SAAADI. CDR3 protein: CASSDDVKYTGELFY. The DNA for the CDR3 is TGCGCCAGCAGTGACGACGTAAAGTACACCGGGGAGCTGTTTTAT.

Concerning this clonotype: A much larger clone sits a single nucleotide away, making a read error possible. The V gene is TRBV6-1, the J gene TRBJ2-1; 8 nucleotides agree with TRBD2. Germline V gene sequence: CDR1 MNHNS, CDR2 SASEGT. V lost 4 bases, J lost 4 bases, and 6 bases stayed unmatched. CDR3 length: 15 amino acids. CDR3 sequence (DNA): TGTGCCAGCAGTGTCAACGGGAGGGTATACAATGAGCAGTTCTTC. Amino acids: CASSVNGRVYNEQFF.

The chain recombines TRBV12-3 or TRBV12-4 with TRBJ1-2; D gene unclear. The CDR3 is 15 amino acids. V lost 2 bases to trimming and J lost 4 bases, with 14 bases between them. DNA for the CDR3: TGTGCCAGCAGTTTAATGTTCCTTCCGGTCTATGGCTACACCTTC. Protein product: CASSLMFLPVYGYTF.

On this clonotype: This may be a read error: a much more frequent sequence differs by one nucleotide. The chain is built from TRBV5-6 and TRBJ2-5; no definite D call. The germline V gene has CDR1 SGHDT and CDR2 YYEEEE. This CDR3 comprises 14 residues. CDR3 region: CANSLRTYQETQYF. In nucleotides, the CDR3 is TGTGCCAACAGCTTGAGAACTTACCAAGAGACCCAGTACTTC.

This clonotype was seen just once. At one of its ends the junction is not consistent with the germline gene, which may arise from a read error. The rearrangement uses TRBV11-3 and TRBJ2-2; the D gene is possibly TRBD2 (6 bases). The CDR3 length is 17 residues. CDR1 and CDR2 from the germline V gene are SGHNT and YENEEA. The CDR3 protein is CASSPHRGSGLGGELFF. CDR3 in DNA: TGTGCCAGCAGCCCTCATCGGGGGTCTGGTTTGGGCGGGGAACTGTTTTTT.

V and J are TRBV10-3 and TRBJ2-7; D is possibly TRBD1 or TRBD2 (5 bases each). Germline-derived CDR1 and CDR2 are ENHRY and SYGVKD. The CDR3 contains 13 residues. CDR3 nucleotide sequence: TGTGCCACTAGGAGAGGGGCGTCCTACGAGCAGTATGTC. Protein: CATRRGASYEQYV.

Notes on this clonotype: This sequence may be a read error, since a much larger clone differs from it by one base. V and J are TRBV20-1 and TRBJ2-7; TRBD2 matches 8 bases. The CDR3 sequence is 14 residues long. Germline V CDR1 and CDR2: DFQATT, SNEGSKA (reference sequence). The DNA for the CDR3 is TGCAATGCTAGTTTAGCGGGATCCCCCTACGAGCAGTACTTC. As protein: CNASLAGSPYEQYF.

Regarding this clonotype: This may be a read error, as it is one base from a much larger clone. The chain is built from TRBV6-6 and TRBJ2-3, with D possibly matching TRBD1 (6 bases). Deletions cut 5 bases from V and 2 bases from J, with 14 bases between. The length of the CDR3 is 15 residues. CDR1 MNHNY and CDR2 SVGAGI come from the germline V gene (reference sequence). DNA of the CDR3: TGTGCCAGCAGTGAACTACAGGGTCTCACAGATACGCAGTATTTT. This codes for CASSELQGLTDTQYF.

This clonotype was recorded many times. For the CDR3, the DNA is TGTGCCACCTCATGGGGACACTCGAACACCGGGGAGCTGTTTTTT. Translating gives CATSWGHSNTGELFF. The chain joins TRBV28 to TRBJ2-2; TRBD1 might be the D (6 bases). V was cut by 10 bases and J by 0 bases, with 15 bases left in between. CDR3 size: 15 residues. Germline CDR1 is MDHEN and CDR2 is SYDVKM. Full variable domain (rest looked up from reference TRBV28 and TRBJ2-2): DVKVTQSSRYLVKRTGEKVFLECVQDMDHENMFWYRQDPGLGLRLIYFSYDVKMKEKGDIPEGYSVSREKKERFSLILESASTNQTSMYLCATSWGHSNTGELFFGEGSRLTVL.

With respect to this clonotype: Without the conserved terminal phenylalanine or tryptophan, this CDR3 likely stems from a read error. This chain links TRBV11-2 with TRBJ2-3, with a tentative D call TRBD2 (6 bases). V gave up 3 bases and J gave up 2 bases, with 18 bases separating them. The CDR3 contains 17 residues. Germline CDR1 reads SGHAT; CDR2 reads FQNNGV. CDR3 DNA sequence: TGTGCCAGCAGCTTTTCCCTTGGCGGGGCGACCACAGATACGCAGTATTCT. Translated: CASSFSLGGATTDTQYS.

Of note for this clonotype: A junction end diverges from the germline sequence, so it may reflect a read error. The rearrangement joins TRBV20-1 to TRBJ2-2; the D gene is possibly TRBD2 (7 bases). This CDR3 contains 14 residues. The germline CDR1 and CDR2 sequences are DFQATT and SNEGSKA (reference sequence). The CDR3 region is CGASSGGDTGELFF. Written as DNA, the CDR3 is TGCGGTGCTAGTTCGGGGGGCGACACCGGGGAGCTGTTTTTT.

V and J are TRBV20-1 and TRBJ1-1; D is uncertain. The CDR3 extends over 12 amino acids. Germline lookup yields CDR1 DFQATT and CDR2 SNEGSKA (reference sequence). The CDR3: CRASTMDTEAFF. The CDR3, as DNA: TGCAGAGCTTCGACCATGGATACTGAAGCTTTCTTT.

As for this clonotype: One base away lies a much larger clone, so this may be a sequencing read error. The CDR3 DNA reads TGCGCCAGCAGCGTAGGACCAGGACTGGCATCCTACGAGCAGTGCTTC. Translation: CASSVGPGLASYEQCF. The rearrangement uses TRBV4-1 and TRBJ2-7; perhaps TRBD2 as D (5 bases). The V gene's germline CDR1 is MGHRA and CDR2 YSYEKL. CDR3 length: 16 amino acids.

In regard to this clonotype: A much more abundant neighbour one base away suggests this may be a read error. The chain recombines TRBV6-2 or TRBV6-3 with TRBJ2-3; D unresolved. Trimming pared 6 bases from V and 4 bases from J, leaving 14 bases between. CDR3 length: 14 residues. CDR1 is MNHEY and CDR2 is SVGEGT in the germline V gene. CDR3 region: CASSPSAVADTQYF. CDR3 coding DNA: TGTGCCAGCAGCCCATCGGCGGTTGCAGATACGCAGTATTTT.

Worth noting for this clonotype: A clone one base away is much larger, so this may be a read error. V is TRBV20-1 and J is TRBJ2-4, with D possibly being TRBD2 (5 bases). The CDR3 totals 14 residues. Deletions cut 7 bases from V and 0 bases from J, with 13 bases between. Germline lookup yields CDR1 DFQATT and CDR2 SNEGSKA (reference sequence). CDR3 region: CSGSDGLAKNIQYF. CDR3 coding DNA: TGCAGTGGTTCGGACGGACTAGCCAAAAACATTCAGTACTTC.

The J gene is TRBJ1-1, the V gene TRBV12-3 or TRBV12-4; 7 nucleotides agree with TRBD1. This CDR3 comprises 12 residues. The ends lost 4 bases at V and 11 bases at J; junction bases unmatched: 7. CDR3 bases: TGTGCCAGCAGTTGGGACAGTGGTAGGGCTTTCTTT. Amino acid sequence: CASSWDSGRAFF.

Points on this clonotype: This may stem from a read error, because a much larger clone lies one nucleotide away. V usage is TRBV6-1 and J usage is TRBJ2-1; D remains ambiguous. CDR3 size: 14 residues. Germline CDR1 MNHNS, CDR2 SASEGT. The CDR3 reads CASSAALPGNDQFF. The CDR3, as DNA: TGTGCCAGCAGTGCCGCCCTACCGGGCAATGATCAGTTCTTC.

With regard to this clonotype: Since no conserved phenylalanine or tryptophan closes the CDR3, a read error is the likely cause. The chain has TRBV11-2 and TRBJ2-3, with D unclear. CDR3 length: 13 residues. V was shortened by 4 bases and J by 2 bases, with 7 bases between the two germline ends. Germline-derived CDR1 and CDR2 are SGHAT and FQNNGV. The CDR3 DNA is TGTGCCAGCAGCTCCGTGGTCACAGATACGCAGTATATT. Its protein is CASSSVVTDTQYI.